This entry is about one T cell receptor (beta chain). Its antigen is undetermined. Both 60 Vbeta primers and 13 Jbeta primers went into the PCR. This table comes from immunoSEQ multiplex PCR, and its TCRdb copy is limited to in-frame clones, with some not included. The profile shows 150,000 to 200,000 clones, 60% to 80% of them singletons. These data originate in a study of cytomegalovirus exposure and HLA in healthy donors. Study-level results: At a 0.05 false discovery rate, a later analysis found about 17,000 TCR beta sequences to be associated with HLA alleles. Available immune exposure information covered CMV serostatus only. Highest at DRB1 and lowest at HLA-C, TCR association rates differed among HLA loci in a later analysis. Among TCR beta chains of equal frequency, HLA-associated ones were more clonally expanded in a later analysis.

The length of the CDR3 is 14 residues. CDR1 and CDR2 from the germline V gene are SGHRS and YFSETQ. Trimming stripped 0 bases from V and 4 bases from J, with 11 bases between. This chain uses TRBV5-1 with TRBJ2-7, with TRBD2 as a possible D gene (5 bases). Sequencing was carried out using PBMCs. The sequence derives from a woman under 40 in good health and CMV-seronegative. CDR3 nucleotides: TGCGCCAGCAGCTTGGGCCTAGCTAAATACGAGCAGTACTTC. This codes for CASSLGLAKYEQYF.